This passage covers 32 T cell receptor beta chains from one sample sequenced in a study of cytomegalovirus exposure and HLA in healthy donors. 60 Vbeta and 13 Jbeta primers were used in PCR. Here immunoSEQ multiplex PCR was the method, and the copy in TCRdb shows in-frame clones only, minus some. Of 140,000 or so clones in the sample, roughly 80% are singletons; the top ten hold roughly 4.3%. The specimen was PBMCs. Receptors were obtained from a woman aged 40 to 55 in good health and CMV-seropositive.

This clone was counted once. The chain couples TRBV12-5 to TRBJ1-1; D remains unclear. The CDR3 has 13 residues. Germline V CDR1 and CDR2: LGHNT, FRNRAP. V was trimmed by 5 bases and J by 4 bases, leaving 11 bases between them. As DNA, the CDR3 is TGTGCTAGTGGTGCCCGATCGGGCACTGAAGCTTTCTTT. It yields the protein CASGARSGTEAFF. Drawing the rest from reference TRBV12-5 and TRBJ1-1, the complete variable domain is DARVTQTPRHKVTEMGQEVTMRCQPILGHNTVFWYRQTMMQGLELLAYFRNRAPLDDSGMPKDRFSAEMPDATLATLKIQPSEPRDSAVYFCASGARSGTEAFFGQGTRLTVV.

The rearrangement joins TRBV27 to TRBJ1-5; no clear D gene. This CDR3 has 14 amino acids. The V gene lost 2 bases and the J gene lost 5 bases, with 10 bases spanning the gap. The V gene's germline CDR1 is MNHEY and CDR2 SMNVEV (reference sequence). The CDR3: CASSLGRKDQPQHF. The DNA of the CDR3 is TGTGCCAGCAGTTTAGGCAGGAAAGATCAGCCCCAGCATTTT.

In this sample, this clone turned up once. The CDR3 DNA reads TGTGCCACGTCTAGAACCGGGGAGCTGTTTTTT. It specifies CATSRTGELFF. The chain recombines TRBV10-3 with TRBJ2-2; the D is unclear. Trimming shortened V by 10 bases and J by 5 bases, and 8 bases separated the two germline ends. Germline CDR1 and CDR2: ENHRY and SYGVKD. The CDR3 totals 11 residues.

The J gene is TRBJ2-1, the V gene TRBV11-2; D ambiguous. The ends were cut back, 1 base at V and 14 bases at J, with 12 bases in the middle. The CDR3 spans 12 residues. The germline gives CDR1 SGHAT, CDR2 FQNNGV. CDR3 DNA sequence: TGTGCCAGCAGCTTAGGGCGCCTAGAAAAGTTCTTC. Protein: CASSLGRLEKFF.

CDR3 loop: CASKRQGGLANYGYTF. The DNA of the CDR3 is TGTGCCAGCAAGAGGCAGGGGGGTTTGGCTAACTATGGCTACACCTTC. This chain joins TRBV27 and TRBJ1-2; TRBD1 matches 7 bases. The CDR3 covers 16 residues. Germline V gene sequence: CDR1 MNHEY, CDR2 SMNVEV (reference sequence). With V trimmed by 7 bases and J by 0 bases, 11 bases remained unmatched.

The table lists this clone with a few counts. The chain employs TRBV15 and TRBJ2-1, with D unclear. V lost 0 bases, J lost 0 bases, and 9 bases lay in between. The CDR3 is 16 residues long. The germline CDR1 and CDR2 sequences are LNHNV and YYDKDF (reference sequence). Here the CDR3 DNA reads TGTGCCACCAGCAGAGATAGAAGTAGCTCCTACAATGAGCAGTTCTTC. Protein sequence: CATSRDRSSSYNEQFF.

The chain links TRBV29-1 to TRBJ1-4, with D possibly matching TRBD1 (5 bases). The V end was cut by 1 base, the J end by 6 bases, with 12 bases between. The CDR3 extends over 14 amino acids. The germline CDR1 and CDR2 sequences are SQVTM and ANQGSEA. Written as DNA, the CDR3 is TGCAGCGTTGAAGGGATGGGGCAGGATGAAAAACTGTTTTTT. Translation: CSVEGMGQDEKLFF.

The chain is built from TRBV4-1 and TRBJ2-1; 9 nucleotides match TRBD2. Germline lookup yields CDR1 MGHRA and CDR2 YSYEKL. The CDR3 runs 19 residues. The V segment lost 0 bases and the J segment 7 bases; nucleotides outside the gene matches: 16. CDR3 residues: CASSQEERHGGGAHNEQFF. In DNA form, the CDR3 reads TGCGCCAGCAGCCAAGAGGAGAGGCATGGCGGGGGGGCTCATAATGAGCAGTTCTTC.

This sequence joins TRBV27 and TRBJ1-3; 10 bases are a match to TRBD1. J lost 2 bases, V lost 4 bases, and 2 bases had no gene match. The germline V gene encodes CDR1 MNHEY and CDR2 SMNVEV (reference sequence). This CDR3 spans 15 amino acids. This CDR3 reads CASSSDRGAGNTIYF. The CDR3 DNA reads TGTGCCAGCAGTTCGGACAGGGGGGCTGGAAACACCATATATTTT.

CDR3 amino acids: CASSYTSGIETQYF. The CDR3 bases are TGTGCCAGCAGCTACACTAGCGGGATTGAGACCCAGTACTTC. This chain connects TRBV5-5 to TRBJ2-5; the match to TRBD2 covers 10 bases. The CDR3 has 14 amino acids. The germline gives CDR1 SGHKS, CDR2 YYEKEE (reference sequence). Losses at the gene ends were 3 bases for V and 5 bases for J; bases not matched to a gene: 4.

The chain couples TRBV6-5 to TRBJ2-7; 8 nucleotides line up with TRBD2. This CDR3 is 15 amino acids long. V was clipped by 6 bases and J by 0 bases; unmatched bases: 7. Germline V gene sequence: CDR1 MNHEY, CDR2 SVGAGI. The CDR3 loop reads CASSRLAQSSYEQYF. In DNA, the CDR3 is TGTGCCAGCAGCCGACTAGCGCAAAGCTCCTACGAGCAGTACTTC.

The CDR3 is CAISEDLAGYYEQYF. The CDR3 DNA reads as TGTGCCATCAGTGAGGACCTAGCGGGATACTACGAGCAGTACTTC. This chain links TRBV10-3 with TRBJ2-7, with 9 positions matching TRBD2. V was pared by 2 bases and J by 3 bases, with 5 bases of the junction left unmatched. This CDR3 contains 15 residues. Germline V lookup: CDR1 ENHRY, CDR2 SYGVKD.

The gene calls are TRBV28 and TRBJ2-1; D perhaps matches TRBD2 (6 bases). V was shortened by 3 bases and J by 9 bases, with 18 bases between the two germline ends. The CDR3 runs 15 residues. Germline assignment: CDR1 MDHEN and CDR2 SYDVKM. CDR3 amino acids: CASSFARNLGGEQFF. Here the CDR3 DNA reads TGTGCCAGCAGTTTTGCGCGTAATCTGGGAGGTGAGCAGTTCTTC. The whole variable domain, filled in from reference TRBV28 and TRBJ2-1, reads DVKVTQSSRYLVKRTGEKVFLECVQDMDHENMFWYRQDPGLGLRLIYFSYDVKMKEKGDIPEGYSVSREKKERFSLILESASTNQTSMYLCASSFARNLGGEQFFGPGTRLTVL.

The chain recombines TRBV2 with TRBJ2-5; 9 positions agree with TRBD2. This CDR3 has 14 amino acids. CDR1 and CDR2 (germline): SNHLY, FYNNEI. V lost 5 bases to trimming and J lost 1 base; unmatched junction nucleotides: 2. For the CDR3, the DNA is TGTGCCAGCAGTAGGGGACTAGCCCAAGAGACCCAGTACTTC. Amino acids: CASSRGLAQETQYF.

V usage is TRBV5-4 and J usage is TRBJ1-2; 7 bases agree with TRBD1. Germline V gene sequence: CDR1 SGHNT, CDR2 YYREEE (reference sequence). Trimming cost V 4 bases and J 3 bases; bases outside gene matches: 3. The CDR3 extends over 13 amino acids. CDR3 sequence reads: CASSRTGDYGYTF. The CDR3 DNA is TGTGCCAGCAGCCGTACAGGGGACTATGGCTACACCTTC. The whole variable domain, filled in from reference TRBV5-4 and TRBJ1-2, reads ETGVTQSPTHLIKTRGQQVTLRCSSQSGHNTVSWYQQALGQGPQFIFQYYREEENGRGNFPPRFSGLQFPNYSSELNVNALELDDSALYLCASSRTGDYGYTFGSGTRLTVV.

The chain combines TRBV5-6 with TRBJ2-7; 8 nucleotides match TRBD1. The CDR3 loop spans 17 amino acids. Germline values: CDR1 SGHDT, CDR2 YYEEEE. The V gene end was trimmed by 2 bases and the J gene end by 6 bases; junction bases not matched to a gene: 16. The CDR3 sequence is CASSFKTGGQSIGEQYF. The CDR3 DNA follows: TGTGCCAGCAGCTTTAAAACAGGGGGTCAAAGTATAGGCGAGCAGTACTTC.

A note on this clone: A read error may account for a junction end that differs from germline. This chain joins TRBV7-3 and TRBJ1-1; D is undetermined. The CDR3 extends over 13 amino acids. Germline CDR1 reads SGHTA; CDR2 reads FQGTGA. CDR3 sequence: CASSLSRNTEAFF. Here the CDR3 DNA reads TGTGCCAGCAGTTTAAGCAGAAACACTGAAGCTTTCTTT.

This chain joins TRBV4-3 and TRBJ1-2; a weak D match, TRBD1 (6 bases). The CDR3 has 15 residues. The germline CDR1 and CDR2 sequences are LGHNA and YSLEER. Between the trimmed V and J ends, which lost 1 base and 2 bases, there was a span of 11 bases. The CDR3 bases are TGCGCCAGCAGCCAAGCCCCGCAGGGGAACTATGGCTACACCTTC. Residues: CASSQAPQGNYGYTF.

This clone has more than one count but fewer than ten. J is TRBJ1-6 and V is TRBV10-2; TRBD1 matches at 12 bases. Germline loops: CDR1 WSHSY, CDR2 SAAADI. This CDR3 region has 16 residues. Trimming cost V 4 bases and J 9 bases; bases outside gene matches: 7. CDR3 residues: CASSATGTGGVSPLHF. CDR3 DNA: TGCGCCAGCAGTGCGACCGGGACAGGGGGCGTTTCACCCCTCCACTTT.

The rearrangement joins TRBV5-1 to TRBJ1-1; perhaps TRBD1 as D (5 bases). This CDR3 has 14 amino acids. V was clipped by 2 bases and J by 1 base, with 9 bases between them. The germline CDR1 and CDR2 sequences are SGHRS and YFSETQ. CDR3 region: CASSLGAPNTEAFF. The CDR3 DNA is TGCGCCAGCAGCTTAGGGGCTCCGAACACTGAAGCTTTCTTT. Based on the CDR3 plus reference TRBV5-1 and TRBJ1-1, the full variable domain is KAGVTQTPRYLIKTRGQQVTLSCSPISGHRSVSWYQQTPGQGLQFLFEYFSETQRNKGNFPGRFSGRQFSNSRSEMNVSTLELGDSALYLCASSLGAPNTEAFFGQGTRLTVV.

As regards this clone: Additional DNA sequences in this sample encode the identical CDR3. The V gene is TRBV9, the J gene TRBJ2-7, with D maybe TRBD1 (5 bases). In germline, CDR1 is SGDLS, CDR2 YYNGEE. V lost 0 bases and J lost 3, with 10 bases in between. This CDR3 has 14 amino acids. CDR3 protein: CASSVGQGGYEQYF. Here the CDR3 DNA reads TGTGCCAGCAGCGTAGGGCAGGGTGGCTACGAGCAGTACTTC.

The chain links TRBV12-2 to TRBJ1-3. TRBV12-2 is noted as a pseudogene. The CDR3 loop spans 16 amino acids. As DNA, the CDR3 is TGTGCAAGTCGCTTTTGGACCAAAAGCAGAGGGAACACCATATATTTT. Translation: CASRFWTKSRGNTIYF.

The chain links TRBV11-2 to TRBJ2-1; D perhaps matches TRBD2 (5 bases). The V gene lost 5 bases and the J gene lost 2 bases, with 19 bases spanning the gap. Germline CDR1 is SGHAT and CDR2 is FQNNGV. There are 17 residues in the CDR3. The CDR3 protein is CASSHISRGFTYNEQFF. The CDR3 coding sequence is TGTGCCAGCAGCCACATATCGCGAGGGTTTACCTACAATGAGCAGTTCTTC. The whole variable domain, filled in from reference TRBV11-2 and TRBJ2-1, reads EAGVAQSPRYKIIEKRQSVAFWCNPISGHATLYWYQQILGQGPKLLIQFQNNGVVDDSQLPKDRFSAERLKGVDSTLKIQPAKLEDSAVYLCASSHISRGFTYNEQFFGPGTRLTVL.

The rearrangement uses TRBV6-5 and TRBJ2-2; 11 nucleotides align to TRBD2. Germline trimming cut 0 bases from V and 5 bases from J; bases unmatched to any gene: 2. The CDR3 is 16 residues long. Germline V gene sequence: CDR1 MNHEY, CDR2 SVGAGI. DNA of the CDR3: TGTGCCAGCAGTTACTCCCCTAGCGGGAGGACCGGGGAGCTGTTTTTT. Translation gives CASSYSPSGRTGELFF.

This clone appeared a few times. The chain couples TRBV6-5 to TRBJ1-6; D is uncertain. Germline CDR1 and CDR2: MNHEY and SVGAGI. Deletions cut 7 bases from V and 7 bases from J, with 14 bases between. The CDR3 extends over 14 amino acids. DNA of the CDR3: TGTGCCAGCAACACCGGGAACTCGAATTCACCCCTCCACTTT. Its translation is CASNTGNSNSPLHF.

The chain couples TRBV27 to TRBJ2-7, with TRBD2 identical over 10 bases. Germline V CDR1 and CDR2: MNHEY, SMNVEV (reference sequence). This CDR3 has 15 amino acids. The V segment lost 5 bases and the J segment 6 bases; nucleotides outside the gene matches: 10. The CDR3 DNA follows: TGTGCCAGCAGTATGTGGGCTAGCGGGAGTGGCGAGCAGTACTTC. It encodes CASSMWASGSGEQYF.

This rearrangement joins TRBV28 to TRBJ2-5; the D gene is possibly TRBD1 (6 bases). Germline CDR1 MDHEN, CDR2 SYDVKM. This CDR3 is 15 amino acids long. V lost 1 base to trimming and J lost 3 bases, with 12 bases between them. The CDR3 loop reads CASSLYQRGKETQYF. In DNA form, the CDR3 reads TGTGCCAGCAGTTTATACCAAAGGGGGAAAGAGACCCAGTACTTC.

The genes are TRBV27 and TRBJ2-3; a possible D gene is TRBD2 (5 bases). With 8 bases removed from V and 0 bases from J, the gap between germline ends came to 15 bases. In germline, CDR1 is MNHEY, CDR2 SMNVEV (reference sequence). The CDR3 is 15 amino acids. This CDR3 reads CASLLRTPSTDTQYF. In DNA, the CDR3 is TGTGCCAGCCTCCTCCGGACTCCTAGCACAGATACGCAGTATTTT.

This clone occurred a few times. This chain links TRBV4-3 with TRBJ1-2; 9 bases are shared with TRBD1. The CDR3 length is 14 residues. Germline trimming cut 1 base from V and 7 bases from J; bases unmatched to any gene: 4. CDR1 and CDR2 from the germline V gene are LGHNA and YSLEER. The CDR3 sequence: CASSQAGTGTGYTF. The CDR3 coding sequence is TGCGCCAGCAGCCAAGCCGGGACAGGGACTGGCTACACCTTC.

This chain connects TRBV18 to TRBJ1-2; D is unresolved. V lost 2 bases, J lost 2 bases, and 3 bases lay in between. Germline V CDR1 and CDR2: KGHSH, LQKENI. The CDR3 consists of 12 residues. Written as DNA, the CDR3 is TGTGCCAGCTCACCAGTAAACTATGGCTACACCTTC. The encoded protein is CASSPVNYGYTF.

The genes are TRBV5-6 and TRBJ2-5; D unclear. Trimming shortened V by 0 bases and J by 11 bases, and 8 bases separated the two germline ends. In germline, CDR1 is SGHDT, CDR2 YYEEEE. The CDR3 covers 11 residues. The CDR3 DNA follows: TGTGCCAGCAGCTTGGAAATTGAGCAGTACTTC. Protein sequence: CASSLEIEQYF.

This chain joins TRBV29-1 and TRBJ1-3, with 7 nucleotides matching TRBD1. The CDR3 length is 13 residues. Per the germline V gene, CDR1 is SQVTM and CDR2 is ANQGSEA. V trimming: 6 bases; J trimming: 6 bases; junction bases outside the gene matches: 8. The CDR3 sequence is CSVQGRLVNTIYF. CDR3 DNA sequence: TGCAGCGTACAGGGGCGTCTAGTAAACACCATATATTTT.